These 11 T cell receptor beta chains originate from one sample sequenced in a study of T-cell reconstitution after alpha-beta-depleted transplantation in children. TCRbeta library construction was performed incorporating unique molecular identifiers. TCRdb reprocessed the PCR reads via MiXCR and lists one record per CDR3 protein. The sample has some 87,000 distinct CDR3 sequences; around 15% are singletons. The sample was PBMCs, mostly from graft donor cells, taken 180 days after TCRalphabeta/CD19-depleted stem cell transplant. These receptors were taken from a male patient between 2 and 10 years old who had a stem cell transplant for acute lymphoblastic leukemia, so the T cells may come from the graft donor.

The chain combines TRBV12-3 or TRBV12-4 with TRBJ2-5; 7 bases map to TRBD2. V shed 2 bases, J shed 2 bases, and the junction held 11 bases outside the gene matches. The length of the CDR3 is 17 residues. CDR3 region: CASSLSGLLGGQETQYF. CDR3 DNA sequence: TGTGCCAGCAGTTTATCTGGGCTCCTCGGGGGGCAAGAGACCCAGTACTTC.

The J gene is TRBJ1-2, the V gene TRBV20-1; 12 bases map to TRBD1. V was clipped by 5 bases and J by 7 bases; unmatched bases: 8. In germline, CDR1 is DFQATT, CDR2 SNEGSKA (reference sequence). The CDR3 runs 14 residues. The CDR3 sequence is CSAPPGQGASGYTF. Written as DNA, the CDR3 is TGCAGTGCTCCCCCGGGACAGGGGGCTAGTGGCTACACCTTC.

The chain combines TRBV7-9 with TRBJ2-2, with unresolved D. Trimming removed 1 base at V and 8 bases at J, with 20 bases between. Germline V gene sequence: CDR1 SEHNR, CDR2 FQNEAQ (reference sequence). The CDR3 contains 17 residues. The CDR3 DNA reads TGTGCCAGCAGCTTAGAAGGTTGGAGAGCCGTTCGGGGGGAGCTGTTTTTT. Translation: CASSLEGWRAVRGELFF.

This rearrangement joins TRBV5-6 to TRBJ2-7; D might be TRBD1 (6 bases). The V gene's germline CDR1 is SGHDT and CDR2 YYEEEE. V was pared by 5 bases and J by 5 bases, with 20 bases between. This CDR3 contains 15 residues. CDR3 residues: CASRWRQGFPHEQYF. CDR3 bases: TGTGCCAGCAGGTGGAGGCAGGGGTTCCCCCACGAGCAGTACTTC.

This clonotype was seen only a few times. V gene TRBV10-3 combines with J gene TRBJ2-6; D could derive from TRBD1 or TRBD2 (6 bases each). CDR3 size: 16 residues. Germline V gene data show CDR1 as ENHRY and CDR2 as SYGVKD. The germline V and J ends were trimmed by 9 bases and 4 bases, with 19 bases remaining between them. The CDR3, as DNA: TGTGCCATAAGGACACTAGGGGGGTCAGGGGCCAACGTCCTGACTTTC. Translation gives CAIRTLGGSGANVLTF.

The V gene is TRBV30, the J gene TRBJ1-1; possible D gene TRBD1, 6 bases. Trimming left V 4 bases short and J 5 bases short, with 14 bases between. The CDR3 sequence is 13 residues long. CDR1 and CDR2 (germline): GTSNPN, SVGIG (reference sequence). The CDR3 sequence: CAWKFDRSTEAFF. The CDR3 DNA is TGTGCCTGGAAGTTCGACAGGTCGACTGAAGCTTTCTTT.

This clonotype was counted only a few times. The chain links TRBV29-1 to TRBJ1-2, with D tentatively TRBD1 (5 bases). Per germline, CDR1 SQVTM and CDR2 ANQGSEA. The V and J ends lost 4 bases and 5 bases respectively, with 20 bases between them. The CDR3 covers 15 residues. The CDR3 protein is CSVVGNMGVEYGYTF. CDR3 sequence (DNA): TGCAGCGTTGTGGGGAATATGGGGGTTGAGTATGGCTACACCTTC.

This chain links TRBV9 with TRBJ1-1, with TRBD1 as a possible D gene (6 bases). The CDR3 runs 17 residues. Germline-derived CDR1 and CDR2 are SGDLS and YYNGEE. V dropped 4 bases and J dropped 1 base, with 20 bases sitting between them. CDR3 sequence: CASSHNSRQASNTEAFF. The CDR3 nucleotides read TGTGCCAGCAGCCATAATTCTAGACAGGCCTCGAACACTGAAGCTTTCTTT.

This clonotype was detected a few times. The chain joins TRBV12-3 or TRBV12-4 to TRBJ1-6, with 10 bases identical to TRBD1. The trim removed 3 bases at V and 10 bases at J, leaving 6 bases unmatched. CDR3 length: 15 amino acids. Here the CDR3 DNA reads TGTGCCAGCAGTTTGAGGACAGGGGGAGGCTCACCCCTCCACTTT. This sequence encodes CASSLRTGGGSPLHF.

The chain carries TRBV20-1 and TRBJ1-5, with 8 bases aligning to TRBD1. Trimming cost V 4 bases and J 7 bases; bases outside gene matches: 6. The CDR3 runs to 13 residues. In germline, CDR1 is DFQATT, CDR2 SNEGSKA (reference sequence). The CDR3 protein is CSATTGVGQPQHF. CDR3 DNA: TGCAGTGCTACGACAGGGGTGGGACAGCCCCAGCATTTT.

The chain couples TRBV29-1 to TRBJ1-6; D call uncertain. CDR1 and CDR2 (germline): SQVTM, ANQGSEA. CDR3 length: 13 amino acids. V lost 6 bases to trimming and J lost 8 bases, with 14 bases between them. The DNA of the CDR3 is TGCAGCGTCCAGGTAGGGAGGGATTCACCCCTCCACTTT. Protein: CSVQVGRDSPLHF.